The T cell receptor (beta chain) described here comes from a study of shared clonotypes between healthy human individuals. About the research overall: Three men and a couple of women, aged 18 to 49, were donors. General study findings and limits: Clonotype sharing among donors was expected to depend on sequencing depth.

Assay execution proceeded at the deep level. Produced via immunoSEQ multiplex PCR; TCRdb's table is partial and in-frame only. The sample includes approximately 320,000 clones, about 74% of them seen just once. Turning to this clone: Its antigen is still unknown.

Germline V gene data show CDR1 as GTSNPN and CDR2 as SVGIG (reference sequence). V lost 1 base to trimming and J lost 4 bases, with 13 bases between them. This CDR3 contains 14 residues. The TCR comes from a man aged 30 to 39 in good health. The material sequenced was memory CD4+ T cells sorted from blood. Subset defined: CD45RA-negative fraction. The chain has TRBV30 and TRBJ1-1, with no clear D. The CDR3 region is CAWSAGVAGTEAFF. The CDR3 DNA is TGTGCCTGGAGTGCCGGGGTAGCCGGCACTGAAGCTTTCTTT. Full variable domain (outside the CDR3, taken from reference TRBV30 and TRBJ1-1): SQTIHQWPATLVQPVGSPLSLECTVEGTSNPNLYWYRQAAGRGLQLLFYSVGIGQISSEVPQNLSASRPQDRQFILSSKKLLLSDSGFYLCAWSAGVAGTEAFFGQGTRLTVV.